These 4 T cell receptor beta chains share one sample of origin, sequenced in a study of metastatic and nonmetastatic thyroid tumors. Through MiXCR, TCRdb re-clonotyped the PCR reads. The sample carries 15,000 to 20,000 clones, 29% recorded once. All patients were untreated before thyroid surgery. The specimen was tumor tissue. Receptors originate from a female donor with papillary thyroid cancer or a benign thyroid nodule (not recorded which). Some clones in this sample may be carry-over from other donors' samples.

This clone occurred a few times. In DNA form, the CDR3 reads TGTGCCAGCAGGCCTCAGCTCGGGGGTAATTCACCCCTCCACTTT. It translates to CASRPQLGGNSPLHF. This chain connects TRBV12-3 or TRBV12-4 to TRBJ1-6; D perhaps matches TRBD1 (5 bases). Between the trimmed V and J ends, which lost 6 bases and 6 bases, there was a span of 15 bases. The length of the CDR3 is 15 residues.

The rearrangement joins TRBV27 to TRBJ2-7; 9 bases map to TRBD1. This CDR3 has 16 amino acids. From germline, CDR1 is MNHEY and CDR2 SMNVEV (reference sequence). Losses at the gene ends were 1 base for V and 2 bases for J; bases not matched to a gene: 6. This CDR3 is CASSLYPTGGPYEQYF. CDR3 DNA: TGTGCCAGCAGTTTATACCCAACAGGGGGCCCCTACGAGCAGTACTTC.

This clone was recorded at least ten times. This sequence joins TRBV9 and TRBJ2-1, with a weak D call TRBD2 (6 bases). CDR1 is SGDLS, CDR2 YYNGEE, per germline. This CDR3 contains 14 residues. Trimming took 0 bases from V and 6 from J, leaving 10 bases between them. This chain's CDR3 is CASSVAGVPNEQFF. The DNA for the CDR3 is TGTGCCAGCAGCGTAGCGGGAGTTCCCAATGAGCAGTTCTTC.

The chain couples TRBV28 to TRBJ2-1; D might be TRBD1 or TRBD2, each matching 6 bases. The V end was cut by 7 bases, the J end by 4 bases, with 17 bases between. Germline V gives CDR1 MDHEN, CDR2 SYDVKM. The CDR3 runs 15 residues. The CDR3, as DNA: TGTGCCAGCAAACCCCCGACGGGGGCGTACAATGAGCAGTTCTTC. This encodes CASKPPTGAYNEQFF.